This record covers a single T cell receptor (beta chain). The record originates from a study of blood T cell repertoires in COVID-19. Those who participated ranged in age from about 18 to 95 years and resided in about 24 US areas. Among Cohort 3 donors, those recovered had two negative PCRs, clearance, or symptom resolution. The V gene end was trimmed by 3 bases and the J gene end by 1 base; junction bases not matched to a gene: 2. The CDR3 contains 14 residues. CDR1 is SGHNT and CDR2 is YYREEE in the germline V gene (reference sequence). As originally analysed: Estimation of nucleated cell counts was performed using reference gene primer amplification. Profiling relied on immunoSEQ multiplex PCR, and the TCRdb table lists in-frame clones only, not all of them. V, J and clone size were drawn from that table, and D and trimming were deduced from the DNA. Of roughly 200,000 clones detected, 85% appear once; the ten largest clones hold 5% to 7.5%.

The chain employs TRBV5-4 and TRBJ1-1, with TRBD1 identical over 8 bases. The source is a middle-aged man who had recovered from COVID-19. Sequencing used PBMCs or T cells enriched from blood (not recorded which). CDR3 region: CASSSGTGNTEAFF. CDR3 DNA sequence: TGTGCCAGCAGCTCCGGGACAGGGAACACTGAAGCTTTCTTT.